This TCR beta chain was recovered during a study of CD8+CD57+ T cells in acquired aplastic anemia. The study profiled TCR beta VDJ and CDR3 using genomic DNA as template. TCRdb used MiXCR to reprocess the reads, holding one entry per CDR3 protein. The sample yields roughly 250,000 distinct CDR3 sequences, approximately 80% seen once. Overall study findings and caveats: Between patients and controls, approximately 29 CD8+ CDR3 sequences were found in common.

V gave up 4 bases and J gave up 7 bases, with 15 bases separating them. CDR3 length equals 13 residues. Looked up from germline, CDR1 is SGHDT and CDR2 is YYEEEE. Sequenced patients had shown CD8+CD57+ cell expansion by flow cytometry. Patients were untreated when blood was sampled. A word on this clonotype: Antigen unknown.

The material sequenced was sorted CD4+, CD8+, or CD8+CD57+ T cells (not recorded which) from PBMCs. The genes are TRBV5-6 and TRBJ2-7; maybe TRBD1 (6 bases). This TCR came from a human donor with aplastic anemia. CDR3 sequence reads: CASSTGQLGEQYF. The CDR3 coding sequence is TGTGCCAGCAGCACCGGACAGTTGGGGGAGCAGTACTTC. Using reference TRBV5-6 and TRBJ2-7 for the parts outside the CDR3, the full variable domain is DAGVTQSPTHLIKTRGQQVTLRCSPKSGHDTVSWYQQALGQGPQFIFQYYEEEERQRGNFPDRFSGHQFPNYSSELNVNALLLGDSALYLCASSTGQLGEQYFGPGTRLTVT.